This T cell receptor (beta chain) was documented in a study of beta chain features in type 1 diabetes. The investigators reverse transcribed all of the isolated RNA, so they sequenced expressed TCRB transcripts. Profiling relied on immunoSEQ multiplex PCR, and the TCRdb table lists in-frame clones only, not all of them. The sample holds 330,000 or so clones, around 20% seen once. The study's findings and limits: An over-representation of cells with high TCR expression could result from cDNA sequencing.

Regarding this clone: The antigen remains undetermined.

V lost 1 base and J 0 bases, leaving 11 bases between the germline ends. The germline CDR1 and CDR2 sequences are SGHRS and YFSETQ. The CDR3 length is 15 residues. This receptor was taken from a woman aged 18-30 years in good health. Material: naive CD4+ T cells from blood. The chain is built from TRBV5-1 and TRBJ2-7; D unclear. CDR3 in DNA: TGCGCCAGCAGCTTGTTCGGGTCGAGCTCCTACGAGCAGTACTTC. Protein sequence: CASSLFGSSSYEQYF.